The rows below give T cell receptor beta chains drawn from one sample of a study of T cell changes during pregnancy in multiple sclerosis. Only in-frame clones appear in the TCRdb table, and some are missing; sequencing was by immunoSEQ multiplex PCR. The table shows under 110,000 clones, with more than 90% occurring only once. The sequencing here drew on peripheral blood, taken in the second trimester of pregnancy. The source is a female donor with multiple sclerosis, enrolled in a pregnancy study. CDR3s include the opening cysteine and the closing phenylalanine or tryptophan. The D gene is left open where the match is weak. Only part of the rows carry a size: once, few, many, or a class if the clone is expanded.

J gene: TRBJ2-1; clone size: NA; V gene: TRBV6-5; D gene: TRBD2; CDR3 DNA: TGTGCCAGCAGTTCCACGGGACTAGGAGAGGATGAGCAGTTCTTC; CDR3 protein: CASSSTGLGEDEQFF
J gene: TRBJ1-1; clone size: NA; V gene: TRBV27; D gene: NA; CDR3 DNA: TGTGCCAGCAGCCCCGTGGTATCACTCGAAGCTTTCTTT; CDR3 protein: CASSPVVSLEAFF
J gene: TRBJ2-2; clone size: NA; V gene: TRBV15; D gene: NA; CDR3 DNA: TGTGCCACCAGCAGAGAACTATGGTGGGCGAACACCGGGGAGCTGTTTTTT; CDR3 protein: CATSRELWWANTGELFF
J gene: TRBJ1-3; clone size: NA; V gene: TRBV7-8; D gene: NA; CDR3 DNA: TGTGCCAGCAGCTTAATCGGGAGGTCTGGAAACACCATATATTTT; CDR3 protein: CASSLIGRSGNTIYF
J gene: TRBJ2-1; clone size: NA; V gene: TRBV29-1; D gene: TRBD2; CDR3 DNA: TGCAGCGTCGTTCTAGCGGGAGATTACAATGAGCAGTTCTTC; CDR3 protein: CSVVLAGDYNEQFF
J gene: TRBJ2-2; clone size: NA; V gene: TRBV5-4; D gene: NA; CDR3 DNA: TGTGCCAGCAGCCTAGGAGAGAGGACCGGGGAGCTGTTTTTT; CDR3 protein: CASSLGERTGELFF
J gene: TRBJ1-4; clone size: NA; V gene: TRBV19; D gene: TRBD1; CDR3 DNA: TGTGCCAGTAGTAGGACACGGGACAGGGGAACGGTTAATGAAAAACTGTTTTTT; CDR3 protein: CASSRTRDRGTVNEKLFF
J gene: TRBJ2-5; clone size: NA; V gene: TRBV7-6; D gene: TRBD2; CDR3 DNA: TGTGCCAGCAGCCTGGGGATGGGACTAGCGGGGGAGGAGACCCAGTACTTC; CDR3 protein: CASSLGMGLAGEETQYF
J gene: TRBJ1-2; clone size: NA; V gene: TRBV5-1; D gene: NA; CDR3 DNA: TGCGCCAGCAGCGGAACCCCCCAGGGGTTTGATGGCTACACCTTC; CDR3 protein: CASSGTPQGFDGYTF
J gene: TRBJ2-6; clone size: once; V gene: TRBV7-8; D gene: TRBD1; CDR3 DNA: TGTGCCAGCAGCTTGTCGAGGACAGGGCCTTACTCTGGGGCCAACGTCCTGACTTTC; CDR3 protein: CASSLSRTGPYSGANVLTF
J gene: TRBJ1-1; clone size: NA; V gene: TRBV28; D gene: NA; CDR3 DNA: TGTGCCAGCAGTTTATTGGTATCCGGGGTCACTGAAGCTTTCTTT; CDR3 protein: CASSLLVSGVTEAFF
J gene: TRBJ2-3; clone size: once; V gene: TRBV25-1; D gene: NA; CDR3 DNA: TGTGCCAGCAGTATGACTAACACAGATACGCAGTATTTT; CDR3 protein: CASSMTNTDTQYF